The clone carrying this TCR beta chain was observed a handful of times. The data originate from a study of T-cell reconstitution after alpha-beta-depleted transplantation in children. This CDR3 has 14 amino acids. The germline CDR1 and CDR2 sequences are SQVTM and ANQGSEA. V was clipped by 7 bases and J by 2 bases; unmatched bases: 8. Unique molecular identifiers featured in how the TCRbeta library was prepared. TCRdb reprocessed the PCR reads with MiXCR, giving one entry per CDR3 protein. The table lists 200,000 to 250,000 distinct CDR3 sequences, around 9.5% of them singletons. This clonotype was sampled from a human donor who donated a stem cell graft to a child with acute lymphoblastic leukemia. The chain combines TRBV29-1 with TRBJ1-3, with 7 bases identical to TRBD1. Specimen: PBMCs from the stem cell graft donor, collected from the stem cell graft. CDR3 in amino acids: CSGGIGGPGNTIYF. DNA of the CDR3: TGCAGCGGCGGGATAGGGGGCCCTGGAAACACCATATATTTT.